This entry lists 5 T cell receptor beta chains sequenced from one sample in a study of regulatory T cells in long-lasting Graves disease. CDR3-region Arm-PCR and iRepertoire HTBI primers produced the TCR beta libraries. Each CDR3 protein gets one entry after TCRdb re-called the multiplex PCR reads with MiXCR. Of about 500,000 distinct CDR3 sequences in the sample, around 15% were seen once. The time point is: newly diagnosed GD, antithyroid drugs for less than 3 months. There was RNA extracted from PBMCs, and the TCR library was made from it. These same records also appear under a second study, on T cells in Graves' hyperthyroidism and ophthalmopathy.

This sample comprised peripheral blood mononuclear cells (PBMCs), obtained at new diagnosis, from a patient treated with antithyroid drugs. The receptor source for this set is a middle-aged man with Graves disease.

This clonotype was observed at least ten times. The chain combines TRBV12-3 or TRBV12-4 with TRBJ2-2, with D perhaps given as TRBD1 or TRBD2 (5 bases each). Trimming removed 6 bases at V and 6 bases at J, with 14 bases between. CDR3 length: 14 amino acids. Here the CDR3 reads CASSAGTRSGELFF. The CDR3 DNA sequence: TGTGCCAGCAGCGCCGGGACGCGTTCCGGGGAGCTGTTTTTT.

The chain carries TRBV27 and TRBJ2-2; TRBD1 is a possible D gene (6 bases). Germline V gene sequence: CDR1 MNHEY, CDR2 SMNVEV (reference sequence). The CDR3 spans 14 residues. The V end lost 6 bases, the J end lost 5 bases, and 13 bases lay between the germline ends. The CDR3 DNA is TGTGCCAGCAGGCCGAAGGGGGTGACCGGGGAGCTGTTTTTT. Its translation: CASRPKGVTGELFF.

This clonotype was observed many times. V and J are TRBV28 and TRBJ2-5; a weak D match, TRBD1 (6 bases). Trimming took off 1 base at V and 5 bases at J, with 17 bases between the two ends. Germline CDR1 MDHEN, CDR2 SYDVKM. The CDR3 is 16 residues long. CDR3 DNA: TGTGCCAGCAGTTTATCAGGGCAGGGGCGGCGGGAGACCCAGTACTTC. Protein: CASSLSGQGRRETQYF. Together with reference TRBV28 and TRBJ2-5, the CDR3 gives the full variable domain: DVKVTQSSRYLVKRTGEKVFLECVQDMDHENMFWYRQDPGLGLRLIYFSYDVKMKEKGDIPEGYSVSREKKERFSLILESASTNQTSMYLCASSLSGQGRRETQYFGPGTRLLVL.

This clonotype was seen ten or more times. The chain employs TRBV20-1 and TRBJ2-3; no reliable D call. The CDR3 consists of 13 residues. V shed 4 bases and J shed 2 bases, with 10 bases lying between them. CDR1 DFQATT and CDR2 SNEGSKA come from the germline V gene (reference sequence). CDR3 loop: CSAIHPHTDTQYF. Here the CDR3 DNA reads TGCAGTGCTATACATCCTCACACAGATACGCAGTATTTT.

This clonotype turned up a few times. A clone one base away is much larger, so this may be a read error. Likely a read error: the CDR3 ends without its conserved phenylalanine or tryptophan. The chain couples TRBV24-1 to TRBJ2-7; unclear D gene. This CDR3 contains 13 residues. Trimming removed 4 bases at V and 2 bases at J, with 8 bases between. Germline CDR1 and CDR2: KGHDR and SFDVKD. The CDR3 spells CATSEAATYEQYY. For the CDR3, the DNA is TGTGCCACCAGTGAGGCGGCTACCTACGAGCAGTACTAC.